The rows below give T cell receptor beta chains drawn from one sample of a study of blood T cell repertoires in COVID-19. Assay: immunoSEQ multiplex PCR; the TCRdb copy retains only in-frame clones and omits some. The sample includes approximately 310,000 clones, approximately 81% of them seen just once. Sequencing input: PBMCs or T cells enriched from blood (not recorded which). Source of these receptors: a woman in her 30s who had been exposed to COVID-19. The CDR3 runs from the conserved cysteine through the conserved F or W. The order of the fields is V gene, D gene, J gene, CDR3 DNA, CDR3 protein. A D gene is named only where the DNA matches it firmly.

v_gene: TRBV10-3
d_gene: .
j_gene: TRBJ1-5
CDR3nt: TGTGCCATCAGTGAGTCGTATTTAGGAGGGATATCCGATCAGCCCCAGCATTTT
CDR3aa: CAISESYLGGISDQPQHF

v_gene: TRBV19
d_gene: TRBD1
j_gene: TRBJ1-5
CDR3nt: TGTGCCAGTAGTCCGCAGGGGGGAGGCGGCAATCAGCCCCAGCATTTT
CDR3aa: CASSPQGGGGNQPQHF

v_gene: TRBV27
d_gene: .
j_gene: TRBJ1-3
CDR3nt: TGTGCCAGCAGTTCCATTAGTTCTGGAAACACCATATATTTT
CDR3aa: CASSSISSGNTIYF

v_gene: TRBV9
d_gene: .
j_gene: TRBJ2-1
CDR3nt: TGTGCCAGCAGCGTCGAGACGGTCCGGGGCTACAATGAGCAGTTCTTC
CDR3aa: CASSVETVRGYNEQFF

v_gene: TRBV12-3/TRBV12-4
d_gene: .
j_gene: TRBJ1-2
CDR3nt: TGTGCCAGCAGGAAAGGACAGTTTTATGGCTACACCTTC
CDR3aa: CASRKGQFYGYTF

v_gene: TRBV4-2
d_gene: .
j_gene: TRBJ2-7
CDR3nt: TGTGCCAGCAGCCAAAGTGCCCAGGGGGGCTCCTACGAGCAGTACTTC
CDR3aa: CASSQSAQGGSYEQYF

v_gene: TRBV19
d_gene: .
j_gene: TRBJ1-2
CDR3nt: TGTGCCAGTAGTATAGGACAGGCCTATGGCTACACCTTC
CDR3aa: CASSIGQAYGYTF

v_gene: TRBV28
d_gene: .
j_gene: TRBJ2-2
CDR3nt: TGTGCCAGCAGTCGTAACCTTGGGGGCCTTGGCGGGGAGCTGTTTTTT
CDR3aa: CASSRNLGGLGGELFF

v_gene: TRBV28
d_gene: TRBD2
j_gene: TRBJ2-3
CDR3nt: TGTGCCAGCAACGGGAGGAGGGAAGATACGCAGTATTTT
CDR3aa: CASNGRREDTQYF

v_gene: TRBV6-5
d_gene: .
j_gene: TRBJ1-3
CDR3nt: TGTGCCAGCAGACCACTCAGGGGTGGAAACACCATATATTTT
CDR3aa: CASRPLRGGNTIYF

v_gene: TRBV10-2
d_gene: .
j_gene: TRBJ2-3
CDR3nt: TGCGCCAGCACTTCGGGGGCAGATACGCAGTATTTT
CDR3aa: CASTSGADTQYF

v_gene: TRBV30
d_gene: TRBD1
j_gene: TRBJ1-2
CDR3nt: TGTGCCTGGAGTGTACGCATAGGGGGCGAAGGAGGCTACACCTTC
CDR3aa: CAWSVRIGGEGGYTF